This T cell receptor (beta chain) was identified during a study of breast tumors, draining lymph nodes, adjacent tissues. One entry per CDR3 protein, called by TCRdb with MiXCR from the multiplex PCR reads. Of about 130,000 distinct CDR3 sequences listed, 21% are singletons. The CDR3 is 15 residues long. Axillary draining lymph nodes of breast cancer patients supplied the node samples. V gene TRBV12-3 or TRBV12-4 combines with J gene TRBJ2-3; no definite D call. The end of the DNA aligns better with TRBJ1-5, so the J call may be wrong. This receptor was obtained from a female donor with breast cancer. Some clones in this sample may be carry-over from other donors' samples. Input material: axillary lymph node tissue. CDR3 coding DNA: TGTGCCAGCAGTTTAGGGAGGCCTAGCACGGATACGCAGCATTTT. As protein: CASSLGRPSTDTQHF.